The 22 T cell receptor beta chains below come from one sample, sequenced in a study of blood T cells in healthy people across ages. Sample-barcoded 5' priming and a J-beta primer mix drove a second PCR of about 7 to 12 cycles. TCRdb reanalysed the 5' RACE reads using MiXCR and keeps one entry per CDR3 protein. The sample consists of approximately 850,000 distinct CDR3 sequences, 40% to 50% of them appearing once. Source material: blood. These receptors came from a man aged 55 to 70 in good health.

This clonotype was counted between two and nine times. The chain recombines TRBV7-2 with TRBJ2-6, with D possibly TRBD2 on 5 matching bases. The ends were cut back, 4 bases at V and 1 base at J, with 11 bases in the middle. The CDR3 length is 16 residues. The germline V gene has CDR1 SGHTA and CDR2 FQGNSA. The CDR3: CASSSGVPSGANVLTF. CDR3 sequence (DNA): TGTGCCAGCAGCTCCGGGGTCCCATCTGGGGCCAACGTCCTGACTTTC.

This clonotype showed up just once. This chain connects TRBV5-6 to TRBJ2-2; TRBD1 agrees at 7 bases. The V gene's germline CDR1 is SGHDT and CDR2 YYEEEE. After removal of 4 bases from V and 5 bases from J, the junction contained 5 bases not matched to a gene. CDR3 length: 14 amino acids. The chain's CDR3 is CASSGGQSTGELFF. CDR3 bases: TGTGCCAGCAGCGGGGGACAGTCGACCGGGGAGCTGTTTTTT.

V is TRBV12-3 or TRBV12-4 and J is TRBJ1-4, with D perhaps matching TRBD1 (5 bases). CDR3 length equals 15 residues. Trimming removed 3 bases at V and 5 bases at J, with 13 bases between. DNA for the CDR3: TGTGCCAGCAGTTTGAGCGGGGGAGCGAATGAAAAACTGTTTTTT. Translation: CASSLSGGANEKLFF.

The V call is TRBV29-1, the J call TRBJ2-3; the D gene is possibly TRBD2 (7 bases). Per germline, CDR1 SQVTM and CDR2 ANQGSEA. The CDR3 is 15 residues long. V lost 2 bases and J 5 bases, leaving 17 bases between the germline ends. CDR3 amino acids: CSVEPGGEIVDTQYF. The CDR3 DNA sequence: TGCAGCGTTGAACCGGGGGGCGAAATCGTAGATACGCAGTATTTT.

Remarks on this clonotype: The CDR3 does not end in the conserved phenylalanine or tryptophan, so this is likely a read error. The chain uses TRBV30 and TRBJ2-1; D unclear. From germline, CDR1 is GTSNPN and CDR2 SVGIG (reference sequence). The CDR3 contains 10 residues. V was cut by 2 bases and J by 7 bases, with 3 bases left in between. The CDR3 DNA sequence: TGTGCCTGGAGTCATAATGAGCAGTTCGTC. Its protein product is CAWSHNEQFV.

The table lists this clonotype with a few counts. The chain recombines TRBV29-1 with TRBJ2-5, with 8 bases lining up with TRBD1. The trim removed 6 bases at V and 5 bases at J, leaving 5 bases unmatched. This CDR3 region has 12 residues. Germline assignment: CDR1 SQVTM and CDR2 ANQGSEA. CDR3 region: CSVDRGVETQYF. The DNA for the CDR3 is TGCAGCGTAGACAGGGGAGTGGAGACCCAGTACTTC. The complete variable domain, with remaining parts taken from reference TRBV29-1 and TRBJ2-5, reads SAVISQKPSRDICQRGTSLTIQCQVDSQVTMMFWYRQQPGQSLTLIATANQGSEATYESGFVIDKFPISRPNLTFSTLTVSNMSPEDSSIYLCSVDRGVETQYFGPGTRLLVL.

This clonotype was counted a few times. The chain joins TRBV29-1 to TRBJ2-3; 11 bases align to TRBD1. V gave up 1 base and J gave up 4 bases; unmatched junction bases: 1. In germline, CDR1 is SQVTM, CDR2 ANQGSEA. This CDR3 is built from 14 residues. CDR3 bases: TGCAGCGTTGAAGGGGGACAGGGGGCAGATACGCAGTATTTT. Protein product: CSVEGGQGADTQYF.

This clonotype was observed a handful of times. This chain uses TRBV28 with TRBJ2-4; 14 positions match TRBD2. The J segment lost 0 bases and the V segment lost 6 bases, leaving 10 bases of the junction unmatched. Per germline, CDR1 MDHEN and CDR2 SYDVKM. This CDR3 comprises 19 residues. For the CDR3, the DNA is TGTGCCAGCAGGACTAGCGGGGGGGTTAAGACCTTAGCCAAAAACATTCAGTACTTC. Its protein product is CASRTSGGVKTLAKNIQYF. Combining the CDR3 with reference TRBV28 and TRBJ2-4 gives the whole variable domain DVKVTQSSRYLVKRTGEKVFLECVQDMDHENMFWYRQDPGLGLRLIYFSYDVKMKEKGDIPEGYSVSREKKERFSLILESASTNQTSMYLCASRTSGGVKTLAKNIQYFGAGTRLSVL.

The chain uses TRBV3-1 and TRBJ2-1; no clear D. Per germline, CDR1 LGHDT and CDR2 YNNKEL (reference sequence). Trimming removed 5 bases from V and 6 bases from J, with 8 bases in between. This CDR3 spans 12 amino acids. The CDR3 DNA sequence: TGTGCCAGCAGCTCTTGGGGCAATGAGCAGTTCTTC. This codes for CASSSWGNEQFF.

The sample holds a few counts of this clonotype. The CDR3 DNA is TGTGCCAGCAGCCTACAGCCGGGATACGAGCAGTACTTC. Its protein product is CASSLQPGYEQYF. V and J are TRBV12-3 or TRBV12-4 and TRBJ2-7; D perhaps matches TRBD2 (5 bases). The CDR3 loop spans 13 amino acids. With 6 bases removed from V and 4 bases from J, the gap between germline ends came to 13 bases.

This clonotype was recorded once. The chain couples TRBV7-8 to TRBJ2-4; 14 bases align to TRBD2. Germline CDR1 SGHVS, CDR2 FQNEAQ. The trim removed 5 bases at V and 2 bases at J, leaving 5 bases unmatched. The length of the CDR3 is 17 residues. The CDR3 region has the DNA TGTGCCAGCAGCCCCCGGACTAGCGGGGGGTCCAAAAACATTCAGTACTTC. It yields the protein CASSPRTSGGSKNIQYF.

This chain links TRBV7-9 with TRBJ1-2, with 11 nucleotides matching TRBD1. Germline CDR1 is SEHNR and CDR2 is FQNEAQ (reference sequence). V shed 4 bases and J 4 bases; nucleotides not matched to a gene: 8. The CDR3 length is 16 residues. The CDR3 loop reads CASSSRTGGDSYGYTF. The CDR3 DNA reads TGTGCCAGCAGCTCACGGACAGGGGGCGACTCCTATGGCTACACCTTC.

This chain uses TRBV11-1 with TRBJ2-7; D is perhaps TRBD1 or TRBD2 (5 bases each). Trimming left V 3 bases short and J 7 bases short, with 13 bases between. In germline, CDR1 is SGHAT, CDR2 FQDESV (reference sequence). The CDR3 consists of 13 residues. CDR3 residues: CASSLGVINEQYF. CDR3 coding DNA: TGTGCCAGCAGCTTGGGGGTCATAAATGAGCAGTACTTC.

This clonotype was detected a few times. The DNA for the CDR3 is TGCAGTGCTAGAGTTTGGACTAGCGGGGGGTTAGAGACCCAGTACTTC. This codes for CSARVWTSGGLETQYF. The V call is TRBV20-1, the J call TRBJ2-5; TRBD2 agrees at 14 bases. With 1 base clipped from V and 4 bases from J, the junction kept 5 bases outside the gene matches. Looked up from germline, CDR1 is DFQATT and CDR2 is SNEGSKA (reference sequence). The CDR3 has 16 residues.

The V call is TRBV6-5, the J call TRBJ2-7; perhaps TRBD1 as D (6 bases). V was clipped by 2 bases and J by 5 bases, with 10 bases between them. Germline V CDR1 and CDR2: MNHEY, SVGAGI. The CDR3 runs 13 residues. The CDR3 DNA reads as TGTGCCAGCAGTTACCTGGGGGCGCACGAGCAGTACTTC. As protein: CASSYLGAHEQYF.

In this sample, this clonotype turned up a few times. This chain uses TRBV6-2 or TRBV6-3 with TRBJ2-7, with a possible D match to TRBD1 (6 bases). CDR3 size: 14 residues. The germline V and J ends were trimmed by 4 bases and 2 bases, with 12 bases remaining between them. The V gene's germline CDR1 is MNHEY and CDR2 SVGEGT. DNA of the CDR3: TGTGCCAGCAGTTCTTTTACAGGGACCTACGAGCAGTACTTC. Its translation is CASSSFTGTYEQYF.

In this sample, this clonotype turned up many times. One base away lies a much larger clone, so this may be a sequencing read error. This chain links TRBV20-1 with TRBJ1-2, with 10 bases identical to TRBD1. Germline V gene sequence: CDR1 DFQATT, CDR2 SNEGSKA (reference sequence). This CDR3 spans 15 amino acids. V gave up 4 bases and J gave up 8 bases; unmatched junction bases: 13. The CDR3 region is CSATKARDRGGGYTF. DNA for the CDR3: TGCAGTGCTACTAAGGCCCGGGACAGGGGAGGGGGCTACACCTTC.

The chain employs TRBV7-2 and TRBJ2-3; the match to TRBD2 covers 10 bases. This CDR3 region has 15 residues. J gave up 8 bases and V 7 bases, and 12 bases lay outside the gene matches. In germline, CDR1 is SGHTA, CDR2 FQGNSA. The CDR3 region is CASTQGAGGQGTQYF. CDR3 bases: TGTGCCAGCACCCAGGGAGCGGGGGGGCAGGGTACGCAGTATTTT.

The gene calls are TRBV7-6 and TRBJ2-7; the D gene is possibly TRBD1 (6 bases). The V gene's germline CDR1 is SGHVS and CDR2 FNYEAQ. Trimming took 2 bases from V and 2 from J, leaving 10 bases between them. The CDR3 loop spans 14 amino acids. The CDR3: CASSLRGWTYEQYF. The CDR3, as DNA: TGTGCCAGCAGCTTAAGGGGGTGGACCTACGAGCAGTACTTC.

V and J are TRBV2 and TRBJ1-5, with D possibly being TRBD1 (6 bases). This CDR3 has 14 amino acids. V was cut by 8 bases and J by 5 bases, with 16 bases left in between. CDR1 is SNHLY, CDR2 FYNNEI, per germline. The CDR3 sequence is CASHGGRADQPQHF. The CDR3 bases are TGTGCCAGCCACGGGGGGCGAGCGGATCAGCCCCAGCATTTT.

This clonotype was recorded once. The chain uses TRBV12-3 or TRBV12-4 and TRBJ1-5; D remains ambiguous. This CDR3 comprises 14 residues. With 4 bases removed from V and 5 bases from J, the gap between germline ends came to 12 bases. CDR3 amino acids: CASSWAEGHQPQHF. The CDR3 region has the DNA TGTGCCAGCAGTTGGGCAGAGGGCCATCAGCCCCAGCATTTT.

This clonotype has a handful of counts. The gene calls are TRBV7-2 and TRBJ2-1, with D tentatively TRBD1 or TRBD2 (5 bases each). Trimming removed 5 bases at V and 10 bases at J, with 18 bases between. CDR1 is SGHTA and CDR2 is FQGNSA in the germline V gene. CDR3 length: 14 residues. CDR3 region: CASSPSGTFGEQFF. CDR3 DNA: TGTGCCAGCAGCCCCTCCGGGACCTTCGGCGAGCAGTTCTTC.